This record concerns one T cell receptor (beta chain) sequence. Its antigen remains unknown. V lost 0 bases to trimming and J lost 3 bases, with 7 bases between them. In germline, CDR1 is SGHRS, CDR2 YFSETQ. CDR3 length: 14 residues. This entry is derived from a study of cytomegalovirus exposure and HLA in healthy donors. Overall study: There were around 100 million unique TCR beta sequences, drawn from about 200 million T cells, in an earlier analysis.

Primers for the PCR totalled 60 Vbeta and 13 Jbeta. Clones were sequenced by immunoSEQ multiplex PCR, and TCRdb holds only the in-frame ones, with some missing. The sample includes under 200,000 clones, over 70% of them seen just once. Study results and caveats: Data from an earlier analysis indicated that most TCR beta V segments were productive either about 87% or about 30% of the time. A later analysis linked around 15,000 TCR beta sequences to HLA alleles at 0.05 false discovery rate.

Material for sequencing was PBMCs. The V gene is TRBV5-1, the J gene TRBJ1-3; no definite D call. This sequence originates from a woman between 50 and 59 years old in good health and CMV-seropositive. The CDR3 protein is CASSLGRIGNTIYF. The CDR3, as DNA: TGCGCCAGCAGCTTGGGCAGGATTGGAAACACCATATATTTT.